These T cell receptor beta chains were read from a single sample in a study of blood T cell repertoires in COVID-19. Profiling relied on immunoSEQ multiplex PCR, and the TCRdb table lists in-frame clones only, not all of them. Here the sample spans approximately 140,000 clones, about 85% being singletons. Sample: peripheral blood. Receptors originate from a man aged 35 to 55 with active or convalescent COVID-19. Each CDR3 is given with its conserved first and last residue. A D gene is named only where the DNA matches it firmly.

DNA: TGTGCCAGCAGCATCGACGTCCGGGGGGTCCGGCAGCCCCAGCATTTT
CDR3: CASSIDVRGVRQPQHF
D: NA
J: TRBJ1-5
V: TRBV9

DNA: TGTGCCAGCAGAAAGTTTTCCCTCGGGAACACCGGGGAGCTGTTTTTT
CDR3: CASRKFSLGNTGELFF
D: NA
J: TRBJ2-2
V: TRBV2

DNA: TGTGCCAGCAGCTTTGCAGGCAGTCAGGGCACCGGGGAGCTGTTTTTT
CDR3: CASSFAGSQGTGELFF
D: NA
J: TRBJ2-2
V: TRBV7-7

DNA: TGTGCCAGCTCACCCCCCGGACTAAGCGTAGGAGGGGAGACCCAGTACTTC
CDR3: CASSPPGLSVGGETQYF
D: NA
J: TRBJ2-5
V: TRBV18

DNA: TGTGCCAGCAGCATTAGCGGGGGAGGCCACAATGAGCAGTTCTTC
CDR3: CASSISGGGHNEQFF
D: TRBD2
J: TRBJ2-1
V: TRBV7-9

DNA: TGTGCCAGCAGAAAAGACAGGGTCTACGAGCAGTACTTC
CDR3: CASRKDRVYEQYF
D: TRBD1
J: TRBJ2-7
V: TRBV25-1

DNA: TGTGCCAGCAGCGCTGAACAGGGGGCGATAACGTTTTCACCCCTCCACTTT
CDR3: CASSAEQGAITFSPLHF
D: TRBD1
J: TRBJ1-6
V: TRBV9

DNA: TGTGCCAGCTCCGGGGGGGGTCTTTGGAACACTGAAGCTTTCTTT
CDR3: CASSGGGLWNTEAFF
D: NA
J: TRBJ1-1
V: TRBV18

DNA: TGTGCCAGTAGTCGGGGGGACAGGCGGGCTTTCTTT
CDR3: CASSRGDRRAFF
D: TRBD1
J: TRBJ1-1
V: TRBV19

DNA: TGCAGTGCTACCGCCTACAATGAGCAGTTCTTC
CDR3: CSATAYNEQFF
D: NA
J: TRBJ2-1
V: TRBV20-1